Ten or more counts support the clone carrying this T cell receptor (beta chain). The sample comes from a study of T cells in Graves' hyperthyroidism and ophthalmopathy. The CDR3 regions of TCR beta were amplified from RNA transcripts. The HTBI set primed first-round TCR CDR3 RT-PCR. TCRdb processed the multiplex PCR reads anew with MiXCR; each CDR3 protein has one entry. The data contain approximately 260,000 distinct CDR3 sequences, nearly 15% of them singletons. The specimen sequenced was blood. This sequence originates from a woman aged 45-65 years with Graves' hyperthyroidism that later progressed to Graves' ophthalmopathy.

The CDR3 nucleotides are TGCAGTGCTAGAGGAGATTGGGACACTGAAGCTTTCTTT. Translation: CSARGDWDTEAFF. The rearrangement links TRBV20-1 to TRBJ1-1; D call uncertain. There are 13 residues in the CDR3. Germline lookup yields CDR1 DFQATT and CDR2 SNEGSKA (reference sequence). V was cut by 1 base and J by 3 bases, with 9 bases left in between.